A single sample gave rise to the 5 T cell receptor beta chains below, sequenced in a study of lymphopenia after photon versus proton radiotherapy. Libraries were prepared by immunoSEQ multiplex PCR; TCRdb keeps only in-frame clonotypes and omits some of them. The profile covers some 44,000 clones, with under 85% appearing a single time and over 20% taken by the ten largest. This specimen was peripheral blood, taken from a patient treated with proton-based radiotherapy. The receptors derive from a woman in her 70s with pancreatic cancer.

CDR3: CAWSVRGTPNEKLFF. DNA of the CDR3: TGTGCCTGGAGTGTACGCGGGACCCCTAATGAAAAACTGTTTTTT. V usage is TRBV30 and J usage is TRBJ1-4; D is perhaps TRBD1 (5 bases). CDR3 size: 15 residues. Per the germline V gene, CDR1 is GTSNPN and CDR2 is SVGIG (reference sequence). The V end lost 0 bases, the J end lost 3 bases, and 11 bases lay between the germline ends.

The chain combines TRBV4-3 with TRBJ1-6; the D is unclear. The CDR3 runs 15 residues. Per the germline V gene, CDR1 is LGHNA and CDR2 is YSLEER. Trimming took off 4 bases at V and 8 bases at J, with 15 bases between the two ends. This CDR3 is CASSPEILRDSPLHF. The DNA of the CDR3 is TGCGCCAGCAGCCCAGAGATCCTTCGGGATTCACCCCTCCACTTT.

Written as DNA, the CDR3 is TGTGCCAGCAGCCCAAAAACGGACAGAGCGAACACTGAAGCTTTCTTT. Amino acids: CASSPKTDRANTEAFF. The V and J genes are TRBV5-8 and TRBJ1-1; perhaps TRBD1 as D (6 bases). The germline V gene encodes CDR1 SGHTS and CDR2 YDEGEE. The CDR3 length is 16 residues. V was clipped by 4 bases and J by 1 base, with 17 bases between them.

J is TRBJ2-6 and V is TRBV4-3, with a possible D match to TRBD1 (6 bases). Trimming removed 3 bases from V and 2 bases from J, with 17 bases in between. The CDR3 contains 18 residues. CDR1 is LGHNA, CDR2 YSLEER, per germline. The DNA of the CDR3 is TGCGCCAGCAGCCATGATACGGGACAAACGACTGGGGCCAACGTCCTGACTTTC. As protein: CASSHDTGQTTGANVLTF.

This chain uses TRBV30 with TRBJ1-4, with 9 bases fitting TRBD1. Germline trimming cut 8 bases from V and 6 bases from J; bases unmatched to any gene: 4. In germline, CDR1 is GTSNPN, CDR2 SVGIG (reference sequence). The CDR3 is 12 residues long. The CDR3 region is CAAGTGYEKLFF. For the CDR3, the DNA is TGTGCCGCCGGGACAGGGTATGAAAAACTGTTTTTT.